This T cell receptor (beta chain) was sequenced in a study of blood T cell repertoires in COVID-19. The overall study: T cells, B-cell-depleted T cells, or PBMCs provided the cDNA or gDNA that served as material.

The table came from immunoSEQ multiplex PCR; TCRdb's copy has only in-frame clones and leaves some out. This table has 200,000 to 250,000 clones, roughly 80% appearing once. The V segment lost 3 bases and the J segment 6 bases; nucleotides outside the gene matches: 5. The CDR3 loop spans 15 amino acids. CDR1 is MDHEN and CDR2 is SYDVKM in the germline V gene. The genes are TRBV28 and TRBJ1-6; 7 bases line up with TRBD1. Sequencing was carried out using peripheral blood. The sequence was obtained from a woman in her 70s with COVID-19, enrolled during active disease. The CDR3 protein is CASSFRQGSNSPLHF. DNA for the CDR3: TGTGCCAGCAGTTTCCGACAGGGTAGTAATTCACCCCTCCACTTT.